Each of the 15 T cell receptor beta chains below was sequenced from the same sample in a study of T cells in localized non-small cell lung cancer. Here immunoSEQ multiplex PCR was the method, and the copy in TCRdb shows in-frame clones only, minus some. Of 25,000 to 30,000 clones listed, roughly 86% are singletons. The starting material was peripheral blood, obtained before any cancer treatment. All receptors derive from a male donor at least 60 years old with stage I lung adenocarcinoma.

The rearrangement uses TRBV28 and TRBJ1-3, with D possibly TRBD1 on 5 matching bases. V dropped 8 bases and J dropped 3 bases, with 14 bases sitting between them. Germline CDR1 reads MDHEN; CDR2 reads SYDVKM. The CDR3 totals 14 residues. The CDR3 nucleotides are TGTGCCAGCCGGAGCGGGGCTGGTGGAAACACCATATATTTT. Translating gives CASRSGAGGNTIYF.

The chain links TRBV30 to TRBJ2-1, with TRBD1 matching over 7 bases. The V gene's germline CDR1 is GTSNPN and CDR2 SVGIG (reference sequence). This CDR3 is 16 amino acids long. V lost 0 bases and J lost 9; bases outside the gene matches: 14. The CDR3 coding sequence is TGTGCCTGGAGTGTACAGGGGACATGGACCGGCGGTGAGCAGTTCTTC. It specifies CAWSVQGTWTGGEQFF.

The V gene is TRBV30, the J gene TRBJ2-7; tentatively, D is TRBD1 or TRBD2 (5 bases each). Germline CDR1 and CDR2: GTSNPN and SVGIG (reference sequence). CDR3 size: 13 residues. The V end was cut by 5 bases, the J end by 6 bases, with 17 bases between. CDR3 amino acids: CAWGGTGYPEQYF. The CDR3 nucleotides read TGTGCCTGGGGGGGTACGGGGTATCCCGAGCAGTACTTC. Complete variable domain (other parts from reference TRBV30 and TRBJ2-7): SQTIHQWPATLVQPVGSPLSLECTVEGTSNPNLYWYRQAAGRGLQLLFYSVGIGQISSEVPQNLSASRPQDRQFILSSKKLLLSDSGFYLCAWGGTGYPEQYFGPGTRLTVT.

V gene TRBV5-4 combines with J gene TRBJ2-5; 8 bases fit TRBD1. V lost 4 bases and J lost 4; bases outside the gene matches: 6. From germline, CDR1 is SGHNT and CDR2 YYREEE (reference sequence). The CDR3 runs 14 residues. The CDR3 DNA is TGTGCCAGCAGCGGCGGACAGGGTTCAGAGACCCAGTACTTC. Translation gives CASSGGQGSETQYF.

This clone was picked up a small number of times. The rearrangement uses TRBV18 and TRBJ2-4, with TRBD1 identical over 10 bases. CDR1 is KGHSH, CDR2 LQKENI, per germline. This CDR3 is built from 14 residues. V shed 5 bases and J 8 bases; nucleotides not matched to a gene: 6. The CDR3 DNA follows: TGTGCCAGCTCATCCCGGGACAGGGGTTACATTCAGTACTTC. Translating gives CASSSRDRGYIQYF.

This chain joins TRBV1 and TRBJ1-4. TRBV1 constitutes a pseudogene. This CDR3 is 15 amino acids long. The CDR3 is CTSSPSESRGEKLFF. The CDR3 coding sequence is TGCACCAGCAGCCCTAGCGAGTCGAGGGGGGAAAAACTGTTTTTT.

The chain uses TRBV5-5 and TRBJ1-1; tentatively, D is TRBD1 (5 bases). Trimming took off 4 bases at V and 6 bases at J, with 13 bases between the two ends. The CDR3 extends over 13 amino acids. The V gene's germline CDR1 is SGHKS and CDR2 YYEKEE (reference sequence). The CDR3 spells CASSPGHRPEAFF. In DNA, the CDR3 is TGTGCCAGCAGCCCTGGACACCGCCCTGAAGCTTTCTTT.

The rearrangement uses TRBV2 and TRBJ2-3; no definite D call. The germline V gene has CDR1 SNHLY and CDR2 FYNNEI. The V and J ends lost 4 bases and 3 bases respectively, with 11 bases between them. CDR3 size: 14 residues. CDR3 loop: CASSVDRFTDTQYF. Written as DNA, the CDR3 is TGTGCCAGCAGTGTGGACCGCTTTACAGATACGCAGTATTTT.

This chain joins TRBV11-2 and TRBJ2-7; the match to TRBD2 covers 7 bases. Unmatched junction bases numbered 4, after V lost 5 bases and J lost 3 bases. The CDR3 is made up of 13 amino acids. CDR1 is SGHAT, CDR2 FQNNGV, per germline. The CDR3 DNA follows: TGTGCCAGCAGCCTAGCGGCGGACTACGAGCAGTACTTC. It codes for CASSLAADYEQYF.

The DNA for the CDR3 is TGTGCCAGCAGTTTACAAGCGGGGCCCCTCAGTGAGCAGTTCTTC. Residues: CASSLQAGPLSEQFF. The rearrangement links TRBV27 to TRBJ2-1; 7 positions match TRBD2. Trimming cost V 2 bases and J 9 bases; bases outside gene matches: 10. Germline-derived CDR1 and CDR2 are MNHEY and SMNVEV (reference sequence). CDR3 size: 15 residues.

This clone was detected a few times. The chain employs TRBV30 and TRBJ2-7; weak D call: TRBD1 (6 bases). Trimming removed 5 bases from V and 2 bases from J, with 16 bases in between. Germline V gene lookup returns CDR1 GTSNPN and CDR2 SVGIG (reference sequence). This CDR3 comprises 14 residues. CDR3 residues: CAWESVQGTYEQYF. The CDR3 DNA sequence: TGTGCCTGGGAATCGGTTCAGGGGACCTACGAGCAGTACTTC.

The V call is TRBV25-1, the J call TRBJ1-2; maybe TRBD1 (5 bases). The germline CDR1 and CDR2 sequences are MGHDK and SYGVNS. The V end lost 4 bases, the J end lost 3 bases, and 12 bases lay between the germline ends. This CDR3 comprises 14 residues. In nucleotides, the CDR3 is TGTGCCAGCAGTGCCCCCGGGGGACACTATGGCTACACCTTC. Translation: CASSAPGGHYGYTF.

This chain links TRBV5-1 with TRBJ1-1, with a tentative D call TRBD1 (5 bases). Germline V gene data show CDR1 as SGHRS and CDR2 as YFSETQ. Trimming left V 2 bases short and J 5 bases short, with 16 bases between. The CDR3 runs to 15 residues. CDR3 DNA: TGCGCCAGCAGCTTAGGGTCCGGGAGGGGAACTGAAGCTTTCTTT. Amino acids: CASSLGSGRGTEAFF. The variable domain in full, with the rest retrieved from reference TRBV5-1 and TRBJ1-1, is KAGVTQTPRYLIKTRGQQVTLSCSPISGHRSVSWYQQTPGQGLQFLFEYFSETQRNKGNFPGRFSGRQFSNSRSEMNVSTLELGDSALYLCASSLGSGRGTEAFFGQGTRLTVV.

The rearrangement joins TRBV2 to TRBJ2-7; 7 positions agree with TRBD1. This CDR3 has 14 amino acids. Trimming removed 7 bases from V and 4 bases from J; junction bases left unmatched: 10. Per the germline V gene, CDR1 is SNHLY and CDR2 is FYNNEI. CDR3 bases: TGTGCCAGCACCAGGGACAGTGCCGCGTACGAGCAGTACTTC. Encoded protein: CASTRDSAAYEQYF.

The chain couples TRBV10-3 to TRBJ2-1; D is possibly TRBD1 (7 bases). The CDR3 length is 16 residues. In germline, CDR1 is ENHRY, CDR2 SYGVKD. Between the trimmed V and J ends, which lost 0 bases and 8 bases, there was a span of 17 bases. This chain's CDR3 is CAISESGAGGRDEQFF. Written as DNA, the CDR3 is TGTGCCATCAGTGAGTCTGGGGCAGGGGGGCGGGATGAGCAGTTCTTC.